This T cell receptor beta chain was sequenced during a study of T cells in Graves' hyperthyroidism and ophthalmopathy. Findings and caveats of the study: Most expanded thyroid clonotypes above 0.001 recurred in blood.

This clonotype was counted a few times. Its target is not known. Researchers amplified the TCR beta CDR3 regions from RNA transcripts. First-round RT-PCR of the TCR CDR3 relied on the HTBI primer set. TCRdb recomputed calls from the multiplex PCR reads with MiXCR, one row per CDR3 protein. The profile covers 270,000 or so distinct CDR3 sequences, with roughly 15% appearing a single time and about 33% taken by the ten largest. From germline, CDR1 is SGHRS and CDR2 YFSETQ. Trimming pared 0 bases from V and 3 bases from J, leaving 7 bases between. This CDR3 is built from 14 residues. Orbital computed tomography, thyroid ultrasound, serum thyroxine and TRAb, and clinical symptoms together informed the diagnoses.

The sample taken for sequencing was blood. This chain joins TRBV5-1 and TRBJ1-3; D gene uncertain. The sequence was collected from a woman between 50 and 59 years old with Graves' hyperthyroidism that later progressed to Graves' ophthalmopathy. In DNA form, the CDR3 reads TGCGCCAGCAGCTTGGCCCCGGATGGAAACACCATATATTTT. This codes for CASSLAPDGNTIYF.